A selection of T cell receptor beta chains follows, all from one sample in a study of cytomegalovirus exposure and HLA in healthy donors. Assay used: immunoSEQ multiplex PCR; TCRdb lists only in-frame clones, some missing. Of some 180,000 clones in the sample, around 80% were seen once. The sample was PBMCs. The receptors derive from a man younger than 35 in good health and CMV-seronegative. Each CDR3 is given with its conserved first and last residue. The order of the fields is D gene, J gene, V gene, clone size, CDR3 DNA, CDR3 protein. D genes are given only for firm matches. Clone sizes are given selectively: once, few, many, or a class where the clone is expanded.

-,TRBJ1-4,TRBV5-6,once,TGTGCCAGCAGCTCCCTACCGGGACATCCGGGTGAAAAACTGTTTTTT,CASSSLPGHPGEKLFF
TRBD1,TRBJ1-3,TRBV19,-,TGTGCCAGTAGTACAAGGACAGGGTCTGGAAACACCATATATTTT,CASSTRTGSGNTIYF
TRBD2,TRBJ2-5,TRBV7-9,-,TGTGCCAGCAGCTTTCTAGCTAGCGGGGGGGGCGAGACCCAGTACTTC,CASSFLASGGGETQYF
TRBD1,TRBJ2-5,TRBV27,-,TGTGCCAGCAGTTCGAGACCGGGACAGCAAGAGACCCAGTACTTC,CASSSRPGQQETQYF
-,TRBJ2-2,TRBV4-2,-,TGTGCCAGCAGCCAAGATCCAGGGAACACCGGGGAGCTGTTTTTT,CASSQDPGNTGELFF
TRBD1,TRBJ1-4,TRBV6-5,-,TGTGCCAGCTGTCGAGACAGGGGAGCTAATGAAAAACTGTTTTTT,CASCRDRGANEKLFF
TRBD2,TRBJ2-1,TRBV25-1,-,TGTGCCAGCTCCCCAAGGCTCCACGGGGGGGATGAGCAGTTCTTC,CASSPRLHGGDEQFF
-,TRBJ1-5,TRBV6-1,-,TGTGCCACGGCACGGGACAATCAGCCCCAGCATTTT,CATARDNQPQHF
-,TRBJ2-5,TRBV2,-,TGTGCCAGCAGGGGTTGGAGTAAAGAGACCCAGTACTTC,CASRGWSKETQYF
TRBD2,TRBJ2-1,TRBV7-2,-,TGTGCCAGCAGCCTAGCGGGGCTTACCTACAATGAGCAGTTCTTC,CASSLAGLTYNEQFF
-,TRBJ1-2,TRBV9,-,TGTGCCAGCAGAGCCACTAAGGGGCAGGGCTACACCTTC,CASRATKGQGYTF
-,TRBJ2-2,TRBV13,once,TGTGCCAGCAGCTTAAGCAGGGAGGCCGGGGAGCTGTTTTTT,CASSLSREAGELFF
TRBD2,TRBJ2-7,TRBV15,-,TGTGCCACCAGCAGAGGGGCGCTAGCGGGAGGCGAGCAGTACTTC,CATSRGALAGGEQYF
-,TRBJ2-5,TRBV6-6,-,TGTGCCAGCAGTGCTCTCAAGGGGGGGTGGGCCCAGTACTTC,CASSALKGGWAQYF
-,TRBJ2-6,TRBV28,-,TGTGCCAGCAGTCTAAGCTCTGGGGCCAACGTCCTGACTTTC,CASSLSSGANVLTF
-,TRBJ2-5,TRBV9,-,TGTGCCAGCAGCGAAGGCAGGGCTGGTCAAGAGACCCAGTACTTC,CASSEGRAGQETQYF
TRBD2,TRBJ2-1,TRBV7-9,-,TGTGCCAGCAGCTCCACGGTAGCGGGAGCCTACAATGAGCAGTTCTTC,CASSSTVAGAYNEQFF
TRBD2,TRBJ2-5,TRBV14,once,TGTGCCAGCAGCCAAGATGGGAGGGTGGAGACCCAGTACTTC,CASSQDGRVETQYF
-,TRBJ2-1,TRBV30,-,TGTGCCTGGAACTTGTGGGCAAGGAATGAGCAGTTCTTC,CAWNLWARNEQFF
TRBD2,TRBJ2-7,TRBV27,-,TGTGCCAGCAGTTTTGGACTAGCGGGACCCTACGAGCAGTACTTC,CASSFGLAGPYEQYF
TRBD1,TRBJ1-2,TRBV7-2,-,TGTGCCAGCAGCTTAGACATAGGGGGCCACTATGGCTACACCTTC,CASSLDIGGHYGYTF
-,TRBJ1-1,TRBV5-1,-,TGCGCCAGCAGCTTGGTGCACAGGAACACTGAAGCTTTCTTT,CASSLVHRNTEAFF
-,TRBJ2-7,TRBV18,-,TGTGCCAGCTCACCTATCCGACGGGAGTCTGTGGGCAGCTACGAGCAGTACTTC,CASSPIRRESVGSYEQYF
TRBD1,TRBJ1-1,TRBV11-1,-,TGTGCCAGCGAACAGGGACAGGACACTGAAGCTTTCTTT,CASEQGQDTEAFF
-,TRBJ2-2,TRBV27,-,TGTGCCAGCAGTTCCGGGGCGAACACCGGGGAGCTGTTTTTT,CASSSGANTGELFF
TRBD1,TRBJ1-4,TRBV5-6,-,TGTGCCAGCAGCTTGGTGGGGTCCCTGACAGGGGAAAAACTGTTTTTT,CASSLVGSLTGEKLFF
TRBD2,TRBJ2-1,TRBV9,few,TGTGCCAGCAGCGGGACTAGCGGGAGGTCCTACAATGAGCAGTTCTTC,CASSGTSGRSYNEQFF
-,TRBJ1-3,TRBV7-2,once,TGTGCCAGCAGCTTAAGTCGACCCCAGGGCTCTGGAAACACCATATATTTT,CASSLSRPQGSGNTIYF